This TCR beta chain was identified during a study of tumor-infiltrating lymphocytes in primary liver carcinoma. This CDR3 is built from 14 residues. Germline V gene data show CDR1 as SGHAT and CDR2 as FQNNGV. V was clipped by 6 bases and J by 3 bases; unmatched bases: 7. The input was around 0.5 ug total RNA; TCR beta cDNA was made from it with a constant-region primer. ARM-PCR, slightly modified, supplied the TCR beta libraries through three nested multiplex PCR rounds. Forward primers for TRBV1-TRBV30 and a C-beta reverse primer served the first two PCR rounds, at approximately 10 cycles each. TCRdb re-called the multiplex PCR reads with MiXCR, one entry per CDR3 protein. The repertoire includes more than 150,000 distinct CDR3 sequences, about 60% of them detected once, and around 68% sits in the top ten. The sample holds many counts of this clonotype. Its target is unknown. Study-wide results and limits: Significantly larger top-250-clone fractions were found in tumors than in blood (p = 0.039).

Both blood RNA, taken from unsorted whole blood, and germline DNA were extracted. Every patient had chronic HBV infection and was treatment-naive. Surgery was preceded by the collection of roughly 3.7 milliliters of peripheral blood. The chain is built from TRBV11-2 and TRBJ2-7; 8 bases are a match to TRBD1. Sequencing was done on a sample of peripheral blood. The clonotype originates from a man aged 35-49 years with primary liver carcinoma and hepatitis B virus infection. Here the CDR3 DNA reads TGTGCCAGCAGTCAGACAGGGGTGCGCTACGAGCAGTACTTC. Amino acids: CASSQTGVRYEQYF. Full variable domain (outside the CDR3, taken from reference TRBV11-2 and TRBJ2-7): EAGVAQSPRYKIIEKRQSVAFWCNPISGHATLYWYQQILGQGPKLLIQFQNNGVVDDSQLPKDRFSAERLKGVDSTLKIQPAKLEDSAVYLCASSQTGVRYEQYFGPGTRLTVT.